This TCR beta chain is from a study of control samples from healthy donors and cancer patients. Using immunoSEQ multiplex PCR, the repertoire was profiled, and TCRdb retains in-frame clones only, with some absent. The table records 90,000 to 100,000 clones, approximately 81% of them present only once. This TCR derives from a woman aged 25 to 39 in good health. Sequencing was carried out using blood.

The CDR3 reads CAISERDRVDSYNSPLHF. The DNA of the CDR3 is TGTGCCATCAGTGAACGGGACAGGGTCGACTCCTATAATTCACCCCTCCACTTT. The J gene is TRBJ1-6, the V gene TRBV10-3, with 9 bases identical to TRBD1. This CDR3 spans 18 amino acids. The germline CDR1 and CDR2 sequences are ENHRY and SYGVKD. With V trimmed by 3 bases and J by 0 bases, 6 bases remained unmatched.